Presented here are 2 T cell receptor beta chains from one specimen sequenced in a study of T cells in localized non-small cell lung cancer. Profiled with immunoSEQ multiplex PCR; TCRdb holds only in-frame clones, not every one. The table includes about 26,000 clones, about 81% detected once. The sample in question was peripheral blood, obtained before any cancer treatment. The receptors were sampled from a woman aged 40-69 years with stage I lung adenocarcinoma.

This chain joins TRBV13 and TRBJ2-1, with 10 bases matching TRBD2. CDR1 is PRHDT and CDR2 is FYEKMQ in the germline V gene (reference sequence). The ends lost 2 bases at V and 7 bases at J; junction bases unmatched: 17. The CDR3 runs 19 residues. The CDR3 coding sequence is TGTGCCAGCAGCTTATATCCAGCGGGGGGGCAGAGGGTTAAGAATGAGCAGTTCTTC. This codes for CASSLYPAGGQRVKNEQFF.

This chain uses TRBV10-3 with TRBJ1-5; no clear D gene. V was shortened by 3 bases and J by 3 bases, with 6 bases between the two germline ends. Germline V lookup: CDR1 ENHRY, CDR2 SYGVKD. The CDR3 runs 13 residues. The CDR3 is CAISDRANQPQHF. The CDR3 region has the DNA TGTGCCATCAGTGACCGGGCCAATCAGCCCCAGCATTTT.